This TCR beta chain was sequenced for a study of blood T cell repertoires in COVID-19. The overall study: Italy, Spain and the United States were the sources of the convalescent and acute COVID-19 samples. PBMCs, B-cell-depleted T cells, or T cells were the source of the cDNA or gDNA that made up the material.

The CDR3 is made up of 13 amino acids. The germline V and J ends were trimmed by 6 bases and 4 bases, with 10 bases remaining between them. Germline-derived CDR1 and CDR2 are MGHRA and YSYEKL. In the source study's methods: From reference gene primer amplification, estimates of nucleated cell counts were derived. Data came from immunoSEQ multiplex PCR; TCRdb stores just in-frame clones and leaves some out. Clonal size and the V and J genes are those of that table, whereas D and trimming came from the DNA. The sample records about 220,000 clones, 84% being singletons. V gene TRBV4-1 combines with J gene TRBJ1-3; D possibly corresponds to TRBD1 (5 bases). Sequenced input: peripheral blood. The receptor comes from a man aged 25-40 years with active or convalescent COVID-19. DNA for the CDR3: TGCGCCAGCAGACAGGTGGCGGGAAACACCATATATTTT. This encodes CASRQVAGNTIYF.